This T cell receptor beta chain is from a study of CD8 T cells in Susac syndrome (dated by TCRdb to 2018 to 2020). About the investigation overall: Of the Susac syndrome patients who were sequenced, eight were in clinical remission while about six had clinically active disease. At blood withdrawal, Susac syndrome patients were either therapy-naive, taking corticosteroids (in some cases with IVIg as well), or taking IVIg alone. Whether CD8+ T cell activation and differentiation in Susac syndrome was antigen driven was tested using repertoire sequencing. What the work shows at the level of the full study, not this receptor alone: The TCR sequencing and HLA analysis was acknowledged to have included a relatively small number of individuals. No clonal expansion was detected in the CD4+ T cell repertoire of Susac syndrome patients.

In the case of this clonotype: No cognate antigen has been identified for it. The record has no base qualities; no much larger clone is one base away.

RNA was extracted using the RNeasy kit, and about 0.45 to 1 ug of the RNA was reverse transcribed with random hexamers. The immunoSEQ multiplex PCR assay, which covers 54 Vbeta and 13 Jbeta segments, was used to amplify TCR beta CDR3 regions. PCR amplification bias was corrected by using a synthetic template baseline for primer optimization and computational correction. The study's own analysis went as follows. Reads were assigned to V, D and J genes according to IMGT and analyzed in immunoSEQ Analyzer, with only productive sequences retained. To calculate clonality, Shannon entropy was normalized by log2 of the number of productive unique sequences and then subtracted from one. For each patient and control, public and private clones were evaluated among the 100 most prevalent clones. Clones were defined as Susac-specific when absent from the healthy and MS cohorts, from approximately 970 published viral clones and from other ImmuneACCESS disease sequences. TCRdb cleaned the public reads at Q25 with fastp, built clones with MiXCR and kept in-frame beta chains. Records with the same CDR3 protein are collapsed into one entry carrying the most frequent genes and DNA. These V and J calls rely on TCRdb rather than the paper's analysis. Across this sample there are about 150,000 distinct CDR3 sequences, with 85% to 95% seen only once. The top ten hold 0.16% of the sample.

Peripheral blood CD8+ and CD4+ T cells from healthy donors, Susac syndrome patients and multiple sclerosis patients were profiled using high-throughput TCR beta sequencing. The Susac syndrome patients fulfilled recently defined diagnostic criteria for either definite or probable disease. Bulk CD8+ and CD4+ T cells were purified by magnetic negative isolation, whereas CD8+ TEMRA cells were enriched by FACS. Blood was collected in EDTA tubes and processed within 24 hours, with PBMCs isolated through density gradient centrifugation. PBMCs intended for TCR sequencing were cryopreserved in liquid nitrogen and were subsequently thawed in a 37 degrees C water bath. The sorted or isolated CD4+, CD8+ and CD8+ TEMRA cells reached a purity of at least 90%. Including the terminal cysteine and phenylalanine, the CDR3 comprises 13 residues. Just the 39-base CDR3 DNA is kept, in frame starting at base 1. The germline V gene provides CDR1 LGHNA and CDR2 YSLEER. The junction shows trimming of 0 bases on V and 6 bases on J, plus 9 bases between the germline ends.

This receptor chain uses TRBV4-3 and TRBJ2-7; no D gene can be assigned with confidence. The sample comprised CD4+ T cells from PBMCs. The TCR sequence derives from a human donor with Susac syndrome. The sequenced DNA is TGCGCCAGCAGCCAAGAGGTGGGCGTCGAGCAGTACTTC. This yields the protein CASSQEVGVEQYF.